This T cell receptor beta chain derives from a study of blood T cell repertoires in COVID-19. Study summary: The analysed material was cDNA or gDNA that came from T cells, B-cell-depleted T cells, or PBMCs.

Here immunoSEQ multiplex PCR was the method, and the copy in TCRdb shows in-frame clones only, minus some. The sample includes some 140,000 clones, about 76% of them seen just once. The V end lost 4 bases, the J end lost 0 bases, and 9 bases lay between the germline ends. The CDR3 spans 14 residues. Germline CDR1 SNHLY, CDR2 FYNNEI. The specimen sequenced was peripheral blood. The receptor's source is an elderly man with acute or convalescent COVID-19. The rearrangement links TRBV2 to TRBJ1-1; no definite D call. The CDR3 DNA sequence: TGTGCCAGCAGTGCGGAGCTTTTGAACACTGAAGCTTTCTTT. It encodes CASSAELLNTEAFF.